These 22 T cell receptor beta chains were sequenced from one sample in a study of beta chain features in type 1 diabetes. Reverse transcribing all isolated RNA meant expressed TCRB transcripts were sequenced. Repertoires were generated with immunoSEQ multiplex PCR, while TCRdb's copy carries only in-frame clones and drops some. The sample holds 200,000 to 250,000 clones, under 20% seen once. The antigens for these receptors are not known. Whole-study results and caveats: In all four CD4+ subsets, TCRB CDR3 length was significantly, moderately reduced in type 1 diabetes.

Sequencing input: naive CD4+ T cells from blood. These receptors all come from a young man with type 1 diabetes.

This sequence joins TRBV30 and TRBJ1-1; 8 nucleotides line up with TRBD1. CDR3 length: 14 amino acids. With V trimmed by 4 bases and J by 1 base, 5 bases remained unmatched. Germline lookup yields CDR1 GTSNPN and CDR2 SVGIG (reference sequence). The CDR3, as DNA: TGTGCCTGGACTCTCGGACAGGGGAACACTGAAGCTTTCTTT. Translated, it gives CAWTLGQGNTEAFF.

This clone has a handful of counts. The chain joins TRBV29-1 to TRBJ2-1; possibly TRBD2 for D (6 bases). There are 16 residues in the CDR3. The germline V gene has CDR1 SQVTM and CDR2 ANQGSEA. Trimming removed 6 bases from V and 0 bases from J, with 18 bases in between. The CDR3 loop is CSVSGLASSSYNEQFF. The CDR3 nucleotides read TGCAGCGTCTCCGGGCTAGCGTCGAGCTCCTACAATGAGCAGTTCTTC.

J is TRBJ2-1 and V is TRBV4-3; D is uncertain. Trimming stripped 2 bases from V and 4 bases from J, with 12 bases between. From germline, CDR1 is LGHNA and CDR2 YSLEER. The CDR3 is 15 residues long. CDR3 coding DNA: TGCGCCAGCAGCCAACAGAGTATTTCTTACAATGAGCAGTTCTTC. The encoded protein is CASSQQSISYNEQFF.

V gene TRBV29-1 combines with J gene TRBJ1-3; no firm D call. Trimming took off 2 bases at V and 0 bases at J, with 8 bases between the two ends. The germline V gene encodes CDR1 SQVTM and CDR2 ANQGSEA. This CDR3 spans 14 amino acids. The CDR3 DNA follows: TGCAGCGTTGAAAGGCTTAACTCTGGAAACACCATATATTTT. Its protein product is CSVERLNSGNTIYF.

A few counts support this clone. J is TRBJ2-7 and V is TRBV28; D unclear. V lost 3 bases and J lost 6, with 9 bases in between. The CDR3 extends over 12 amino acids. CDR1 and CDR2 from the germline V gene are MDHEN and SYDVKM. Here the CDR3 reads CASSFLKGEQYF. In nucleotides, the CDR3 is TGTGCCAGCAGTTTCCTAAAAGGCGAGCAGTACTTC.

The J gene is TRBJ2-7, the V gene TRBV18, with 13 bases matching TRBD2. The CDR3 totals 17 residues. CDR1 and CDR2 from the germline V gene are KGHSH and LQKENI. Trimming took 4 bases from V and 0 from J; bases not matched to a gene: 6. The CDR3 nucleotides read TGTGCCAGCTCACGGGGCGGACTAGCGGGGGACTCCTACGAGCAGTACTTC. Its translation: CASSRGGLAGDSYEQYF.

The chain uses TRBV18 and TRBJ2-1; TRBD2 aligns across 10 bases. The CDR3 has 15 residues. Germline lookup yields CDR1 KGHSH and CDR2 LQKENI. The V gene end was trimmed by 3 bases and the J gene end by 8 bases; junction bases not matched to a gene: 7. The DNA of the CDR3 is TGTGCCAGCTCACCCTCTAGCGGGAGTATCGATGAGCAGTTCTTC. Translated: CASSPSSGSIDEQFF.

V and J are TRBV7-9 and TRBJ2-2; TRBD1 agrees at 8 bases. The germline CDR1 and CDR2 sequences are SEHNR and FQNEAQ (reference sequence). The CDR3 is 16 amino acids. J lost 4 bases, V lost 4 bases, and 8 bases had no gene match. The CDR3 region has the DNA TGTGCCAGCAGCTCCCGGGACAGGACCTTCACCGGGGAGCTGTTTTTT. Protein: CASSSRDRTFTGELFF. The full variable domain, rest sourced from reference TRBV7-9 and TRBJ2-2, is DTGVSQNPRHKITKRGQNVTFRCDPISEHNRLYWYRQTLGQGPEFLTYFQNEAQLEKSRLLSDRFSAERPKGSFSTLEIQRTEQGDSAMYLCASSSRDRTFTGELFFGEGSRLTVL.

The V and J genes are TRBV7-9 and TRBJ2-7; 10 positions agree with TRBD1. From germline, CDR1 is SEHNR and CDR2 FQNEAQ (reference sequence). This CDR3 is built from 13 residues. The J segment lost 7 bases and the V segment lost 5 bases, leaving 5 bases of the junction unmatched. The CDR3 sequence: CASSPGTGDEQYF. The CDR3 DNA sequence: TGTGCCAGCAGCCCAGGGACAGGGGATGAGCAGTACTTC.

V usage is TRBV5-4 and J usage is TRBJ2-4, with no clear D. Deletions cut 4 bases from V and 8 bases from J, with 10 bases between. The CDR3 consists of 12 residues. Looked up from germline, CDR1 is SGHNT and CDR2 is YYREEE (reference sequence). Here the CDR3 reads CASSRPQDIQYF. For the CDR3, the DNA is TGTGCCAGCAGCAGACCACAAGACATTCAGTACTTC.

With regard to this clone: The same CDR3 can be traced to other DNA sequences in this sample. The rearrangement joins TRBV5-1 to TRBJ2-5, with D uncertain. Deletions cut 2 bases from V and 0 bases from J, with 2 bases between. The CDR3 is made up of 12 amino acids. Germline CDR1 is SGHRS and CDR2 is YFSETQ. In nucleotides, the CDR3 is TGCGCCAGCAGCTTTAACCAAGAGACCCAGTACTTC. The encoded protein is CASSFNQETQYF.

This clone was observed a few times. The gene calls are TRBV10-3 and TRBJ2-7, with 9 nucleotides matching TRBD1. J was trimmed by 5 bases and V by 11 bases; bases with no gene match: 13. Germline V gene sequence: CDR1 ENHRY, CDR2 SYGVKD. The CDR3 sequence is 14 residues long. The CDR3 loop is CAAKGQGGPDEQYF. CDR3 coding DNA: TGTGCCGCTAAGGGACAGGGTGGTCCGGACGAGCAGTACTTC.

This chain links TRBV30 with TRBJ2-1; the D is unclear. The CDR3 is 12 residues long. Germline-derived CDR1 and CDR2 are GTSNPN and SVGIG (reference sequence). The V and J ends lost 0 bases and 7 bases respectively, with 7 bases between them. Here the CDR3 DNA reads TGTGCCTGGAGTGTATTGAAGAATGAGCAGTTCTTC. Its translation is CAWSVLKNEQFF.

This chain connects TRBV29-1 to TRBJ2-7; 11 nucleotides match TRBD1. CDR1 and CDR2 (germline): SQVTM, ANQGSEA. The CDR3 covers 13 residues. Trimming removed 6 bases from V and 6 bases from J; junction bases left unmatched: 7. The CDR3 nucleotides are TGCAGCGTGAGGACAGGGGGCAGGTTCGAGCAGTACTTC. Protein product: CSVRTGGRFEQYF.

The chain uses TRBV25-1 and TRBJ1-2; D is ambiguous. The CDR3 covers 12 residues. V lost 6 bases to trimming and J lost 0 bases, with 5 bases between them. Per germline, CDR1 MGHDK and CDR2 SYGVNS. DNA for the CDR3: TGTGCCAGCAGGTACACTAACTATGGCTACACCTTC. Its translation is CASRYTNYGYTF.

V usage is TRBV2 and J usage is TRBJ1-4, with 10 nucleotides matching TRBD1. Per the germline V gene, CDR1 is SNHLY and CDR2 is FYNNEI. The CDR3 is 14 amino acids. The V and J ends lost 6 bases and 8 bases, in that order; junction bases with no gene match: 6. CDR3 sequence (DNA): TGTGCCAGCAGCCGGGACAGGGGAGAGGAAAAACTGTTTTTT. Its translation: CASSRDRGEEKLFF.

The genes are TRBV14 and TRBJ2-1, with D unclear. Trimming took off 0 bases at V and 7 bases at J, with 13 bases between the two ends. CDR3 length equals 15 residues. The germline V gene encodes CDR1 SGHDN and CDR2 FVKESK. The CDR3 loop reads CASSQDSNYYNEQFF. CDR3 DNA sequence: TGTGCCAGCAGCCAAGATAGTAACTATTATAATGAGCAGTTCTTC.

This clone came up a few times. The CDR3 coding sequence is TGTGCCAGCAGCGATCGAAGAGGCGGTAATGAGCAGTTCTTC. It yields the protein CASSDRRGGNEQFF. The chain links TRBV7-2 to TRBJ2-1; D unresolved. The CDR3 has 14 residues. V dropped 5 bases and J dropped 7 bases, with 15 bases sitting between them. The germline V gene has CDR1 SGHTA and CDR2 FQGNSA. Variable domain in full (rest from reference TRBV7-2 and TRBJ2-1): GAGVSQSPSNKVTEKGKDVELRCDPISGHTALYWYRQSLGQGLEFLIYFQGNSAPDKSGLPSDRFSAERTGGSVSTLTIQRTQQEDSAVYLCASSDRRGGNEQFFGPGTRLTVL.

The J gene is TRBJ1-2, the V gene TRBV6-1; TRBD1 might be the D (5 bases). CDR3 length: 15 amino acids. The ends were cut back, 6 bases at V and 3 bases at J, with 17 bases in the middle. CDR1 and CDR2 (germline): MNHNS, SASEGT. This CDR3 is CASRLGTGEHYGYTF. CDR3 sequence (DNA): TGTGCCAGCAGACTGGGGACGGGTGAGCACTATGGCTACACCTTC.

This clone was seen a handful of times. For the CDR3, the DNA is TGCAGCGTAAATGACTACGAGCAGTACTTC. Residues: CSVNDYEQYF. The chain has TRBV29-1 and TRBJ2-7, with no clear D. The germline CDR1 and CDR2 sequences are SQVTM and ANQGSEA. This CDR3 has 10 amino acids. Trimming shortened V by 6 bases and J by 3 bases, and 6 bases separated the two germline ends.

In this sample, this clone turned up a few times. V gene TRBV25-1 combines with J gene TRBJ2-5; D uncertain. CDR1 is MGHDK, CDR2 SYGVNS, per germline. The CDR3 covers 15 residues. The V gene lost 2 bases and the J gene lost 2 bases, with 12 bases spanning the gap. CDR3 region: CASSERYGLQETQYF. In DNA form, the CDR3 reads TGTGCCAGCAGTGAACGCTACGGCCTACAAGAGACCCAGTACTTC.

This clone was seen a handful of times. The chain links TRBV9 to TRBJ2-1, with TRBD2 matching 12 bases. From germline, CDR1 is SGDLS and CDR2 YYNGEE. CDR3 length: 17 amino acids. The trim removed 4 bases at V and 4 bases at J, leaving 9 bases unmatched. As DNA, the CDR3 is TGTGCCAGCAGCTCCCCCTCCGGGACTAGCGGGTACAATGAGCAGTTCTTC. This codes for CASSSPSGTSGYNEQFF.